The clone carrying this T cell receptor beta chain occurred once. The antigen remains unidentified. Generated by immunoSEQ multiplex PCR, the TCRdb table keeps only in-frame clones and is missing some. The sample includes about 22,000 clones, 70% to 90% seen only once; the top ten take under 25%. The CDR3 is made up of 14 amino acids. The germline CDR1 and CDR2 sequences are KGHSH and LQKENI. Trimming took off 2 bases at V and 7 bases at J, with 12 bases between the two ends. The record originates from a study of OX40 agonist ivuxolimab in advanced cancers. Study summary: The study enrolled dose-escalation patients with hepatocellular carcinoma, melanoma, renal cell or head and neck cancer.

Findings of the study overall: Normalized expansion of T-cell clones was also low for some nonresponders. CD4+ and CD8+ blood T cells expanded clonally by week 6 at 0.1 to 3.0 mg/kg.

The material sequenced was CD4+ or CD8+ T cells sorted from blood, taken in a trial of the OX40 agonist ivuxolimab. The gene calls are TRBV18 and TRBJ2-1; D unclear. This receptor was obtained from an adult with an advanced solid tumor such as melanoma, head and neck, liver or kidney cancer. The CDR3 here is CASSPIFLGNEQFF. For the CDR3, the DNA is TGTGCCAGCTCACCAATTTTTTTGGGGAATGAGCAGTTCTTC.